The 18 T cell receptor beta chains in this list originate from one sample, sequenced in a study of blood T cell repertoires in COVID-19. Data came from immunoSEQ multiplex PCR; TCRdb stores just in-frame clones and leaves some out. The data hold roughly 150,000 clones, with 70% to 85% observed a single time. The sequencing sample was made of peripheral blood. These receptors all stem from a woman aged 50 to 60 in a cohort sampled during active or convalescent COVID-19.

This chain links TRBV10-3 with TRBJ2-7, with 7 bases aligning to TRBD2. There are 11 residues in the CDR3. Germline V gives CDR1 ENHRY, CDR2 SYGVKD. The CDR3, as DNA: TGTGCGGCGGGGCTTTGGGAGGGGCAGTACTTC. It yields the protein CAAGLWEGQYF.

J is TRBJ2-7 and V is TRBV1; the D call TRBD2 from the table was never checked on the DNA. TRBV1 is tagged as a pseudogene. This CDR3 is 17 amino acids long. The CDR3 bases are TGCACCAGCAGCCACCTCCCGGACTTCCGACGGCGGTACGAGCAGTACTTC. As protein: CTSSHLPDFRRRYEQYF.

This chain joins TRBV7-8 and TRBJ1-5; possible D gene TRBD1, 6 bases. The CDR3 length is 18 residues. V was clipped by 1 base and J by 1 base, with 17 bases between them. The germline gives CDR1 SGHVS, CDR2 FQNEAQ. The DNA for the CDR3 is TGTGCCAGCAGCTTAGGGGTTTCAGGGGCCGACAGCAATCAGCCCCAGCATTTT. Amino acids: CASSLGVSGADSNQPQHF.

The chain employs TRBV15 and TRBJ2-7, with TRBD2 as a possible D gene (6 bases). V was pared by 0 bases and J by 5 bases, with 17 bases between. CDR1 LNHNV and CDR2 YYDKDF come from the germline V gene (reference sequence). This CDR3 has 16 amino acids. The DNA for the CDR3 is TGTGCCACCAGCAGAGATGGGGGTGCGGGGACCCACGAGCAGTACTTC. Translated, it gives CATSRDGGAGTHEQYF.

The V call is TRBV3-1 (or the pseudogene TRBV3-2), the J call TRBJ1-4, with 7 bases identical to TRBD1. The CDR3 sequence is 11 residues long. Germline CDR1 reads LGHDT; CDR2 reads YNNKEL (reference sequence). Losses at the gene ends were 3 bases for V and 12 bases for J; bases not matched to a gene: 1. The CDR3 protein is CASSQTGQLFF. CDR3 nucleotides: TGTGCCAGCAGCCAGACAGGGCAACTGTTTTTT.

The chain employs TRBV19 and TRBJ1-2, with D possibly being TRBD1 (5 bases). The CDR3 extends over 16 amino acids. In germline, CDR1 is LNHDA, CDR2 SQIVND (reference sequence). V was trimmed by 1 base and J by 6 bases, leaving 18 bases between them. CDR3 amino acids: CASSIAPSKTVHGYTF. Here the CDR3 DNA reads TGTGCCAGTAGTATAGCCCCCTCGAAGACAGTTCATGGCTACACCTTC.

V is TRBV5-4 and J is TRBJ2-1; 14 bases match TRBD2. Trimming cost V 4 bases and J 6 bases; bases outside gene matches: 9. The CDR3 has 17 amino acids. Per the germline V gene, CDR1 is SGHNT and CDR2 is YYREEE (reference sequence). CDR3 DNA: TGTGCCAGCAGCGTGACTAGCGGGGGGGTGACTCCCAATGAGCAGTTCTTC. As protein: CASSVTSGGVTPNEQFF.

The V and J genes are TRBV7-3 and TRBJ1-2; a possible D gene is TRBD1 (5 bases). Germline assignment: CDR1 SGHTA and CDR2 FQGTGA. Trimming cost V 1 base and J 7 bases, with 10 bases left between them. The CDR3 consists of 13 residues. The CDR3 DNA is TGTGCCAGCAGCTTAATGCCAGGGCGTGGCTACACCTTC. Encoded protein: CASSLMPGRGYTF.

The rearrangement uses TRBV5-5 and TRBJ2-5; 7 positions agree with TRBD2. Germline loops: CDR1 SGHKS, CDR2 YYEKEE (reference sequence). There are 14 residues in the CDR3. The V segment lost 5 bases and the J segment 6 bases; nucleotides outside the gene matches: 10. For the CDR3, the DNA is TGTGCCAGCAGGGACGTGGCTAGCGGTCAGACCCAGTACTTC. Residues: CASRDVASGQTQYF.

The V and J genes are TRBV5-5 and TRBJ1-1, with D possibly TRBD1 on 5 matching bases. The germline V gene has CDR1 SGHKS and CDR2 YYEKEE (reference sequence). Between the trimmed V and J ends, which lost 2 bases and 3 bases, there was a span of 14 bases. This CDR3 has 15 residues. The CDR3 loop reads CASSFRAAGDTEAFF. The CDR3 bases are TGTGCCAGCAGCTTCAGGGCGGCTGGAGACACTGAAGCTTTCTTT.

This clone has just one count. The CDR3, as DNA: TGTGCCAGCAGTTACGGGCAGGGCGTAGATACGCAGTATTTT. This codes for CASSYGQGVDTQYF. The rearrangement links TRBV6-5 to TRBJ2-3, with D maybe TRBD1 (5 bases). The CDR3 contains 14 residues. V was trimmed by 2 bases and J by 5 bases, leaving 11 bases between them. The germline CDR1 and CDR2 sequences are MNHEY and SVGAGI.

This chain connects TRBV19 to TRBJ2-3; 9 bases map to TRBD2. Germline CDR1 reads LNHDA; CDR2 reads SQIVND (reference sequence). This CDR3 has 16 residues. V gave up 6 bases and J gave up 1 base; unmatched junction bases: 8. Here the CDR3 reads CASSLPRGGGTDTQYF. The CDR3 nucleotides read TGTGCCAGTAGCCTCCCGCGGGGGGGCGGCACAGATACGCAGTATTTT.

The chain has TRBV9 and TRBJ2-7; 12 bases match TRBD2. The CDR3 extends over 18 amino acids. V was pared by 5 bases and J by 3 bases, with 15 bases of the junction left unmatched. CDR1 is SGDLS and CDR2 is YYNGEE in the germline V gene. CDR3 sequence: CASRTSGGAQNRGYEQYF. The CDR3 coding sequence is TGTGCCAGCAGGACTAGCGGGGGAGCGCAAAATCGGGGCTACGAGCAGTACTTC. Filled out from reference TRBV9 and TRBJ2-7, the complete variable domain reads DSGVTQTPKHLITATGQRVTLRCSPRSGDLSVYWYQQSLDQGLQFLIQYYNGEERAKGNILERFSAQQFPDLHSELNLSSLELGDSALYFCASRTSGGAQNRGYEQYFGPGTRLTVT.

This clone was detected once. The V and J genes are TRBV12-3 or TRBV12-4 and TRBJ2-3; 7 nucleotides match TRBD2. After removal of 9 bases from V and 3 bases from J, the junction contained 6 bases not matched to a gene. This CDR3 has 13 amino acids. This CDR3 reads CASRGDLTDTQYF. The CDR3 coding sequence is TGTGCCAGTCGGGGGGATTTGACAGATACGCAGTATTTT.

The gene calls are TRBV27 and TRBJ1-5; 7 nucleotides match TRBD1. Germline CDR1 is MNHEY and CDR2 is SMNVEV (reference sequence). This CDR3 is 16 amino acids long. V shed 2 bases and J 4 bases; nucleotides not matched to a gene: 8. The CDR3 sequence is CASSLTRDSKNQPQHF. The CDR3 DNA sequence: TGTGCCAGCAGTTTAACCCGGGACAGCAAAAATCAGCCCCAGCATTTT.

The V gene is TRBV5-1, the J gene TRBJ1-4; the D gene is possibly TRBD1 (6 bases). Trimming cost V 4 bases and J 0 bases, with 13 bases left between them. There are 16 residues in the CDR3. The germline CDR1 and CDR2 sequences are SGHRS and YFSETQ. CDR3 amino acids: CASSAGGGATNEKLFF. The CDR3 DNA reads as TGCGCCAGCAGCGCGGGCGGGGGCGCAACTAATGAAAAACTGTTTTTT.

The rearrangement links TRBV13 to TRBJ1-2; D unclear. This CDR3 comprises 14 residues. Germline assignment: CDR1 PRHDT and CDR2 FYEKMQ (reference sequence). Trimming left V 5 bases short and J 4 bases short, with 14 bases between. CDR3 bases: TGTGCCAGCAGCCCCCTCGGCGGGTTCTATGGCTACACCTTC. Encoded protein: CASSPLGGFYGYTF.

This sequence joins TRBV7-2 and TRBJ2-4; D gene ambiguous. Trimming took 3 bases from V and 5 from J, leaving 11 bases between them. The length of the CDR3 is 14 residues. Germline-derived CDR1 and CDR2 are SGHTA and FQGNSA. In nucleotides, the CDR3 is TGTGCCAGCAGCTTTGGCGGCTCGCAAAACATTCAGTACTTC. Translating gives CASSFGGSQNIQYF.